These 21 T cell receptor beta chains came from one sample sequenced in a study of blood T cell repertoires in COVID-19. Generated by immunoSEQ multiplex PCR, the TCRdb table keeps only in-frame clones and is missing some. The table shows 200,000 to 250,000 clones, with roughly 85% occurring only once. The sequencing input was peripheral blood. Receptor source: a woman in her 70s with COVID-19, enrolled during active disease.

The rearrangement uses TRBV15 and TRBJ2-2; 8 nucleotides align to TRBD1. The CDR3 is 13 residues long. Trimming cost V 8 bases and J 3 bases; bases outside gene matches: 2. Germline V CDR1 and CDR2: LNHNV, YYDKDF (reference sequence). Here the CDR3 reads CATGQGDTGELFF. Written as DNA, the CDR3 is TGTGCCACCGGACAGGGCGACACCGGGGAGCTGTTTTTT.

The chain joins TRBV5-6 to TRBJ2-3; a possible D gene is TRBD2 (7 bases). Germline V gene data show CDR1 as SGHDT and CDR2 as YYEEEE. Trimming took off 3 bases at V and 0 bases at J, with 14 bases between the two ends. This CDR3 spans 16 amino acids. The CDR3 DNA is TGTGCCAGCAGCTCGTTCGGGGGGCGCAGCACAGATACGCAGTATTTT. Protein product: CASSSFGGRSTDTQYF. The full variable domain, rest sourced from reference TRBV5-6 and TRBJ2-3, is DAGVTQSPTHLIKTRGQQVTLRCSPKSGHDTVSWYQQALGQGPQFIFQYYEEEERQRGNFPDRFSGHQFPNYSSELNVNALLLGDSALYLCASSSFGGRSTDTQYFGPGTRLTVL.

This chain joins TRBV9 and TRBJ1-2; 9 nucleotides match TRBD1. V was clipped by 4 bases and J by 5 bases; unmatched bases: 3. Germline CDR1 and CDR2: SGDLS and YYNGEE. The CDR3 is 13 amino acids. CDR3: CASSSGQGYGYTF. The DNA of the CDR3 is TGTGCCAGCAGCTCGGGACAGGGATATGGCTACACCTTC.

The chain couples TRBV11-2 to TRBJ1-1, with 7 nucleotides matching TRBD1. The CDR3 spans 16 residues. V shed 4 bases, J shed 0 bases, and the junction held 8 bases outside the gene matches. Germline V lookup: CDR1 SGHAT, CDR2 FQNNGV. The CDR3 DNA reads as TGTGCCAGCAGCTCATGGACAGGCAGGGTGAACACTGAAGCTTTCTTT. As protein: CASSSWTGRVNTEAFF.

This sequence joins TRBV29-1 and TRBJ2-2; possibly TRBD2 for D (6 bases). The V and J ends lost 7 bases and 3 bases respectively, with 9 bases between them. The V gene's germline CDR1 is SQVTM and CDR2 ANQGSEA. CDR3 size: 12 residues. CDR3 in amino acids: CSGGEHTGELFF. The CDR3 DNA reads TGCAGCGGGGGGGAGCACACCGGGGAGCTGTTTTTT.

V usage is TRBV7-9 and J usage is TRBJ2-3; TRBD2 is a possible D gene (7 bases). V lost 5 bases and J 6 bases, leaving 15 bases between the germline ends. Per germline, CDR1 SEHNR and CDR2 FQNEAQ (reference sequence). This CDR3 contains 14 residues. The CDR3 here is CASSPRGARDTQYF. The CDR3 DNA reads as TGTGCCAGCAGCCCCCGGGGGGCCAGGGATACGCAGTATTTT.

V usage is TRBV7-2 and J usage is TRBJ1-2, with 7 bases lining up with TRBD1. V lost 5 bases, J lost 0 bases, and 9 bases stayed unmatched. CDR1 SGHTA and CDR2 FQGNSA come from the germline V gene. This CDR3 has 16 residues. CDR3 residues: CASSLRTGTSNYGYTF. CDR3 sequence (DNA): TGTGCCAGCAGCCTCCGGACAGGAACATCTAACTATGGCTACACCTTC.

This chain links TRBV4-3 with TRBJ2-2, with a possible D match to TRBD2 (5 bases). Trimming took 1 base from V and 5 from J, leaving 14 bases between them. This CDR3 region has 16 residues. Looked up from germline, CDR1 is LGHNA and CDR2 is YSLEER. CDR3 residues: CASSQVLGSGTGELFF. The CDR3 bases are TGCGCCAGCAGCCAAGTGCTCGGGTCGGGAACCGGGGAGCTGTTTTTT.

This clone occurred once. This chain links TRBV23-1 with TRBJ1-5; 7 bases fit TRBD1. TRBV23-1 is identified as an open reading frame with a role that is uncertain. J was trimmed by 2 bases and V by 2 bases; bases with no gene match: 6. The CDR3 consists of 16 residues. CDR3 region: CASSQPDRVGNQPQHF. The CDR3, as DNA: TGCGCCAGCAGTCAACCTGACAGGGTGGGCAATCAGCCCCAGCATTTT.

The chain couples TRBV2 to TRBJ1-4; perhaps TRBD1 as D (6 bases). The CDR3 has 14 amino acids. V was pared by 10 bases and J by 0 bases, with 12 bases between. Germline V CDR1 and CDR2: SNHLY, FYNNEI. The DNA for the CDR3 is TGTGCCACCCTCAGGGGCGCAACTAATGAAAAACTGTTTTTT. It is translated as CATLRGATNEKLFF.

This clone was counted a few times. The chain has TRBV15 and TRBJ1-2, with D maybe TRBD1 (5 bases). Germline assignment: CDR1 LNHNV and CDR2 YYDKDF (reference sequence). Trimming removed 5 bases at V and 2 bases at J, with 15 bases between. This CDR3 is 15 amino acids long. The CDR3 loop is CATSSYGEGNYGYTF. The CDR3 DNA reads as TGTGCCACCAGCTCCTACGGGGAGGGGAACTATGGCTACACCTTC.

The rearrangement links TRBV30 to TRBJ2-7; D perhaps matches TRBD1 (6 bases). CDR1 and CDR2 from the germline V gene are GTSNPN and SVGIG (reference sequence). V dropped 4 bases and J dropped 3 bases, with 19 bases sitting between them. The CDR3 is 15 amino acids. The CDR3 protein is CAWNGQPRGVYEQYF. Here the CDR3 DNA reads TGTGCCTGGAACGGACAGCCTCGGGGTGTCTACGAGCAGTACTTC. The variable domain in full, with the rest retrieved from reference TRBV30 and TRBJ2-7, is SQTIHQWPATLVQPVGSPLSLECTVEGTSNPNLYWYRQAAGRGLQLLFYSVGIGQISSEVPQNLSASRPQDRQFILSSKKLLLSDSGFYLCAWNGQPRGVYEQYFGPGTRLTVT.

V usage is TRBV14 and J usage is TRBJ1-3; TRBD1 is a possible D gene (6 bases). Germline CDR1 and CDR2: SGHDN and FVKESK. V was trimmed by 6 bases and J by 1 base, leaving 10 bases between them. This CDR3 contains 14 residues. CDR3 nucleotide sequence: TGTGCCAGCAGTCACAGGGTATCTGGAAACACCATATATTTT. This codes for CASSHRVSGNTIYF.

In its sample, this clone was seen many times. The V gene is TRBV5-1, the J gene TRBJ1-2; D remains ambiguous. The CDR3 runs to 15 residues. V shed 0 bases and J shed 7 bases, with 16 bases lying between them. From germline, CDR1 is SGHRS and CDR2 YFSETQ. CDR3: CASSLAPQTLVGYTF. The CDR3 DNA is TGCGCCAGCAGCTTGGCCCCACAGACCCTTGTTGGCTACACCTTC.

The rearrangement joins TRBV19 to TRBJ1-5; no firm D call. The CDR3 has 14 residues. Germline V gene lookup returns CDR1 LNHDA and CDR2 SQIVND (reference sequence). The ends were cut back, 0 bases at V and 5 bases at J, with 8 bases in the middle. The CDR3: CASSIDRRYQPQHF. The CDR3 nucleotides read TGTGCCAGTAGTATAGATCGGCGGTATCAGCCCCAGCATTTT.

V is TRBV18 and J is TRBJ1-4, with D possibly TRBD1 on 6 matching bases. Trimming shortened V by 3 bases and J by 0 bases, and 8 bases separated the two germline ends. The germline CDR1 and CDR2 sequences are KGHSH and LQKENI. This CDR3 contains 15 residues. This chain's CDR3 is CASSPAGATNEKLFF. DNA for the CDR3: TGTGCCAGCTCACCGGCAGGGGCAACTAATGAAAAACTGTTTTTT.

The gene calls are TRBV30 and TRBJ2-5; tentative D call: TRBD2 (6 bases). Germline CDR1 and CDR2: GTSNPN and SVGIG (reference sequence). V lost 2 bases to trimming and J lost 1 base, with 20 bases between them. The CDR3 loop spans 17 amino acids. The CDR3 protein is CAWSFLTRGLVQETQYF. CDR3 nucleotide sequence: TGTGCCTGGAGTTTCCTTACTAGGGGACTTGTCCAAGAGACCCAGTACTTC.

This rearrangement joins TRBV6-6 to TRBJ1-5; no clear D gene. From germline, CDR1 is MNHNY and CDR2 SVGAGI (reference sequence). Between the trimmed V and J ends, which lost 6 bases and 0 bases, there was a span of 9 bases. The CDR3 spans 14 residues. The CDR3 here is CASRQQYSNQPQHF. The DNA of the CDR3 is TGTGCCAGCAGGCAACAGTATAGCAATCAGCCCCAGCATTTT.

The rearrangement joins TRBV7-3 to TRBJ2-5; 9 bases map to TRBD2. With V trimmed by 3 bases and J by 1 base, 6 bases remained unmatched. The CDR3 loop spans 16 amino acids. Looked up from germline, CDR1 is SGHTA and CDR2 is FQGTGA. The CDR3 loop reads CASSFGAGGFQETQYF. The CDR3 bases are TGTGCCAGCAGCTTCGGGGCGGGAGGGTTCCAAGAGACCCAGTACTTC.

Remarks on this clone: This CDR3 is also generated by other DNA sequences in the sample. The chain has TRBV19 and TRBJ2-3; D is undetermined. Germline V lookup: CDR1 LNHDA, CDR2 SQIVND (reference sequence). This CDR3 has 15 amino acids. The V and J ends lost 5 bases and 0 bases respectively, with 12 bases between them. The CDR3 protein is CASSSGGSSTDTQYF. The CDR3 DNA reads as TGTGCCAGTAGTTCTGGCGGATCTAGCACAGATACGCAGTATTTT.

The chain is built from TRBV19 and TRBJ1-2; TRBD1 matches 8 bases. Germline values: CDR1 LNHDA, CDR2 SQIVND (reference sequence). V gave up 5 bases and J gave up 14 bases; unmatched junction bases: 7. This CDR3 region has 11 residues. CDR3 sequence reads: CASSVTGAQTF. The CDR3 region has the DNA TGTGCCAGTAGTGTGACAGGGGCCCAGACCTTC.